Below are 9 T cell receptor beta chains sequenced from a single sample in a study of blood T cell repertoires in COVID-19. The table came from immunoSEQ multiplex PCR; TCRdb's copy has only in-frame clones and leaves some out. The table lists 200,000 to 250,000 clones, over 80% of them singletons. The sequenced sample consisted of PBMCs or T cells enriched from blood (not recorded which). The receptors derive from a man aged 50 or older who had been exposed to COVID-19.

The V and J genes are TRBV5-1 and TRBJ1-2; no clear D gene. Trimming removed 5 bases at V and 4 bases at J, with 9 bases between. The germline V gene has CDR1 SGHRS and CDR2 YFSETQ. The CDR3 spans 12 residues. The CDR3 DNA sequence: TGCGCCAGCAGGCGGGAAGGCTATGGCTACACCTTC. This translates into CASRREGYGYTF.

A single count supports this clone. This sequence joins TRBV28 and TRBJ2-5; maybe TRBD2 (5 bases). V lost 5 bases and J lost 1, with 14 bases in between. The CDR3 extends over 15 amino acids. The germline gives CDR1 MDHEN, CDR2 SYDVKM. In DNA form, the CDR3 reads TGTGCCAGCAGTCCTCCCTTAGCGCTCCAAGAGACCCAGTACTTC. This encodes CASSPPLALQETQYF.

The V gene is TRBV9, the J gene TRBJ1-4, with D maybe TRBD1 (5 bases). The CDR3 is 15 residues long. CDR1 is SGDLS and CDR2 is YYNGEE in the germline V gene. V was shortened by 4 bases and J by 6 bases, with 16 bases between the two germline ends. CDR3 residues: CASSTRQLPYEKLFF. The CDR3 coding sequence is TGTGCCAGCAGCACCCGACAGCTCCCGTATGAAAAACTGTTTTTT. The whole variable domain, remainder taken from reference TRBV9 and TRBJ1-4, is DSGVTQTPKHLITATGQRVTLRCSPRSGDLSVYWYQQSLDQGLQFLIQYYNGEERAKGNILERFSAQQFPDLHSELNLSSLELGDSALYFCASSTRQLPYEKLFFGSGTQLSVL.

CDR3 DNA: TGTGCCAGCAGCCAAGAAGGGCTAGCGGGGGGACAAGAGACCCAGTACTTC. It is translated as CASSQEGLAGGQETQYF. The chain has TRBV4-2 and TRBJ2-5; 11 bases align to TRBD2. The length of the CDR3 is 17 residues. Germline trimming cut 0 bases from V and 2 bases from J; bases unmatched to any gene: 5. From germline, CDR1 is LGHNA and CDR2 YNFKEQ.

The rearrangement links TRBV10-3 to TRBJ1-2; the match to TRBD1 covers 9 bases. CDR1 is ENHRY, CDR2 SYGVKD, per germline. V was clipped by 4 bases and J by 3 bases; unmatched bases: 3. There are 14 residues in the CDR3. The CDR3 region is CAISAHRGHYGYTF. Written as DNA, the CDR3 is TGTGCCATCAGTGCCCACAGGGGGCACTATGGCTACACCTTC.

This clone was counted once. The genes are TRBV12-3 or TRBV12-4 and TRBJ1-4; 8 bases are shared with TRBD1. The CDR3 is 12 amino acids. Trimming cost V 6 bases and J 10 bases; bases outside gene matches: 4. The CDR3 DNA reads as TGTGCCAGCAGAACAGGGGGAGGAAAACTGTTTTTT. Its translation: CASRTGGGKLFF.

The chain employs TRBV11-2 and TRBJ1-4; 8 bases fit TRBD1. Germline V lookup: CDR1 SGHAT, CDR2 FQNNGV. The CDR3 runs 15 residues. V gave up 5 bases and J gave up 8 bases; unmatched junction bases: 10. DNA for the CDR3: TGTGCCAGCAGCACATGGACAGGGATTTCGGAAAAACTGTTTTTT. It encodes CASSTWTGISEKLFF.

The count of this clone is one. The rearrangement links TRBV7-2 to TRBJ2-7; a weak D match, TRBD1 (6 bases). The CDR3 has 17 amino acids. Between the trimmed V and J ends, which lost 1 base and 0 bases, there was a span of 16 bases. Germline loops: CDR1 SGHTA, CDR2 FQGNSA. Here the CDR3 reads CASSLGGGPRYSYEQYF. CDR3 bases: TGTGCCAGCAGCTTAGGAGGGGGACCCCGATACTCCTACGAGCAGTACTTC. Full variable domain (remainder filled in from reference TRBV7-2 and TRBJ2-7): GAGVSQSPSNKVTEKGKDVELRCDPISGHTALYWYRQSLGQGLEFLIYFQGNSAPDKSGLPSDRFSAERTGGSVSTLTIQRTQQEDSAVYLCASSLGGGPRYSYEQYFGPGTRLTVT.

This sequence joins TRBV7-9 and TRBJ1-1, with 8 bases that match TRBD1. The CDR3 consists of 14 residues. Per the germline V gene, CDR1 is SEHNR and CDR2 is FQNEAQ (reference sequence). V dropped 8 bases and J dropped 0; count of bases not matched to a gene: 5. The CDR3, as DNA: TGTGCCAGCGGACAGGGTCTGCTGAACACTGAAGCTTTCTTT. Amino acid sequence: CASGQGLLNTEAFF. The full variable domain, completed using reference TRBV7-9 and TRBJ1-1, is DTGVSQNPRHKITKRGQNVTFRCDPISEHNRLYWYRQTLGQGPEFLTYFQNEAQLEKSRLLSDRFSAERPKGSFSTLEIQRTEQGDSAMYLCASGQGLLNTEAFFGQGTRLTVV.